This T cell receptor beta chain was identified during a study of response to subunit inactivated influenza vaccine. Study-level results: Authors suggested each seasonal flu vaccination may recruit only limited numbers of new T cells.

TCRdb fed the RT-PCR reads into MiXCR, producing one record per CDR3 protein. Here the sample spans 500,000 or so distinct CDR3 sequences, 9.5% to 12% being singletons. The CDR3 spans 17 residues. The V gene lost 0 bases and the J gene lost 0 bases, with 15 bases spanning the gap. In germline, CDR1 is SGHTA, CDR2 FQGNSA. For this clonotype: Antigen specificity is unknown.

This receptor was identified in a man aged 50 to 59 who received an inactivated influenza vaccine. This sample comprised PBMCs from blood, obtained roughly 48 days after vaccination. The V and J genes are TRBV7-2 and TRBJ2-7; tentatively, D is TRBD2 (5 bases). CDR3 residues: CASSLAPGRTSSYEQYF. DNA for the CDR3: TGTGCCAGCAGCTTAGCGCCGGGAAGAACGAGCTCCTACGAGCAGTACTTC. The complete variable domain, with remaining parts taken from reference TRBV7-2 and TRBJ2-7, reads GAGVSQSPSNKVTEKGKDVELRCDPISGHTALYWYRQSLGQGLEFLIYFQGNSAPDKSGLPSDRFSAERTGGSVSTLTIQRTQQEDSAVYLCASSLAPGRTSSYEQYFGPGTRLTVT.